This T cell receptor (beta chain) stems from a study of T cells in Graves' hyperthyroidism and ophthalmopathy. This clonotype has just one count. RNA transcripts gave rise to amplified TCR beta CDR3 regions. The TCR CDR3 was amplified in a first-round RT-PCR using the HTBI primer set. TCRdb reanalysed the multiplex PCR reads using MiXCR and keeps one entry per CDR3 protein. The sample shows 550,000 to 600,000 distinct CDR3 sequences, 35% to 55% of them seen only once. The CDR3 runs to 12 residues. The J segment lost 14 bases and the V segment lost 6 bases, leaving 7 bases of the junction unmatched. CDR1 is MNHNY, CDR2 SVGAGI, per germline (reference sequence).

The specimen sequenced was peripheral blood or thyroid tissue (not recorded which). This receptor was obtained from an adult woman with Graves' disease, either hyperthyroidism or ophthalmopathy (not recorded which). This chain connects TRBV6-6 to TRBJ2-5; 12 nucleotides match TRBD2. CDR3 region: CASRLTSGRTYF. For the CDR3, the DNA is TGTGCCAGCAGGCTTACTAGCGGGAGGACCTACTTC.